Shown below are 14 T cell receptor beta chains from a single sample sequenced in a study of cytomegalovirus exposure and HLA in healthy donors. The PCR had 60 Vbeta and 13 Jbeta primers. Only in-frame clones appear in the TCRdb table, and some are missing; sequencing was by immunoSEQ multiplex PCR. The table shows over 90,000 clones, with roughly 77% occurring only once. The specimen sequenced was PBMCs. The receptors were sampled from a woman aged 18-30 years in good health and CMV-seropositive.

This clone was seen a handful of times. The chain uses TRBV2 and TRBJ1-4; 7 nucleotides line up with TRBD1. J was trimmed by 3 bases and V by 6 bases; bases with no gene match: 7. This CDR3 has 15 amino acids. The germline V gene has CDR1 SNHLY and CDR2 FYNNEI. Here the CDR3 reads CASRRTGAPNEKLFF. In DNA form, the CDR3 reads TGTGCCAGCAGGCGAACAGGGGCCCCTAATGAAAAACTGTTTTTT.

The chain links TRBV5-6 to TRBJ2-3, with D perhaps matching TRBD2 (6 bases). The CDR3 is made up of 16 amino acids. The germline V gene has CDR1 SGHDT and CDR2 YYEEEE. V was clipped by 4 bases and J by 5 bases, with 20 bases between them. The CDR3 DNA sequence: TGTGCCAGCAGCCTCCCCGGCAGGGAGGTCAAAGATACGCAGTATTTT. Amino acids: CASSLPGREVKDTQYF.

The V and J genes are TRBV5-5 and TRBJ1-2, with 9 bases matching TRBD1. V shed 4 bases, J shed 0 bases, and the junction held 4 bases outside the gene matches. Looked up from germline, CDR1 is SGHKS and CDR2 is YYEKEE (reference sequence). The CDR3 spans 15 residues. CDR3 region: CASSGGDRANYGYTF. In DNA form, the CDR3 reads TGTGCCAGCAGCGGGGGGGACAGGGCTAACTATGGCTACACCTTC.

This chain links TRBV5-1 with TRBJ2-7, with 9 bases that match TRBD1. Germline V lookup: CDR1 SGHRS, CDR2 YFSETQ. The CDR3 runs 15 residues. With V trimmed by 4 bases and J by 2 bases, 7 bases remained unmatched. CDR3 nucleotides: TGCGCCAGCAGCCCGGACAGGGGTGGACCCTACGAGCAGTACTTC. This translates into CASSPDRGGPYEQYF.

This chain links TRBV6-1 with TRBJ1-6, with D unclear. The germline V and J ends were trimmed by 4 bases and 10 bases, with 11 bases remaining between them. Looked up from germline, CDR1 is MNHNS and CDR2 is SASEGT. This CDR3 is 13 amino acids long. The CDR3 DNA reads TGTGCCAGCAGTGTTAGGAGAGAGTCACCCCTCCACTTT. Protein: CASSVRRESPLHF.

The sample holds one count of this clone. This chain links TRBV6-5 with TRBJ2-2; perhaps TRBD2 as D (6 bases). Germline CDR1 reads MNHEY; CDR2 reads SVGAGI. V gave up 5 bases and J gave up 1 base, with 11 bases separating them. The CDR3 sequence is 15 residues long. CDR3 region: CASSPGTLNTGELFF. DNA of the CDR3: TGTGCCAGCAGTCCCGGGACTTTGAACACCGGGGAGCTGTTTTTT.

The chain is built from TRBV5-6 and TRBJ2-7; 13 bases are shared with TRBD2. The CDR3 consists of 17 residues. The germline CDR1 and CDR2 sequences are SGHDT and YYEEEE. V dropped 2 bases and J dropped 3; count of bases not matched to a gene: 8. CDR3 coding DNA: TGTGCCAGCAGCTTAGCTGGACTAGCGGGGGACTTCTACGAGCAGTACTTC. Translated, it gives CASSLAGLAGDFYEQYF.

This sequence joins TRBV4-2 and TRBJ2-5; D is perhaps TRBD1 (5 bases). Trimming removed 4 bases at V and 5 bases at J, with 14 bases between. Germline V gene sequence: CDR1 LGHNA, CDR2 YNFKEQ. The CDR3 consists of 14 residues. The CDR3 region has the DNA TGTGCCAGCAGCCTGCCGGGCCCAGGGGAGACCCAGTACTTC. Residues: CASSLPGPGETQYF.

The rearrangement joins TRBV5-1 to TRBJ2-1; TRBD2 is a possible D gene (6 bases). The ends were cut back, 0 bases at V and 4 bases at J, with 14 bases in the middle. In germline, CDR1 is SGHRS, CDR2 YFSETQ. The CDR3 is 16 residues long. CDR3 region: CASSLVTSTTYNEQFF. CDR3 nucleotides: TGCGCCAGCAGCTTGGTCACTAGCACAACGTACAATGAGCAGTTCTTC.

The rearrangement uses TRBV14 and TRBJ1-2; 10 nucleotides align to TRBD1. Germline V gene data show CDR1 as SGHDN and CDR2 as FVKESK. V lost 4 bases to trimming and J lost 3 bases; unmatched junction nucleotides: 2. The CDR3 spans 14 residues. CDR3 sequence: CASSRDRGHYGYTF. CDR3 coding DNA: TGTGCCAGCAGCCGGGACAGGGGCCACTATGGCTACACCTTC. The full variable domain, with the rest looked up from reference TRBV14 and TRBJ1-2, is EAGVTQFPSHSVIEKGQTVTLRCDPISGHDNLYWYRRVMGKEIKFLLHFVKESKQDESGMPNNRFLAERTGGTYSTLKVQPAELEDSGVYFCASSRDRGHYGYTFGSGTRLTVV.

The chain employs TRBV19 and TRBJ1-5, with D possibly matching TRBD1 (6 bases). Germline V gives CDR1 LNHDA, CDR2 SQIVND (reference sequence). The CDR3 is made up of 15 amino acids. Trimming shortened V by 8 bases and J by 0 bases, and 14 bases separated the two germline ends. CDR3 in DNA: TGTGCCAGTGAAAATGGACAGTATAGCAATCAGCCCCAGCATTTT. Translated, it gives CASENGQYSNQPQHF.

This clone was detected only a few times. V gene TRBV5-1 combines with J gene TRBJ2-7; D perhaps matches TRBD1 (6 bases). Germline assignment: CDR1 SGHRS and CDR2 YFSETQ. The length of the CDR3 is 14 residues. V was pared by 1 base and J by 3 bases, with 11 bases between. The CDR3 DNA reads TGCGCCAGCAGCTTGTCTGGACAGAACTACGAGCAGTACTTC. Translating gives CASSLSGQNYEQYF.

CDR3: CAISESSGQETQYF. The CDR3 coding sequence is TGTGCCATCAGTGAGTCTAGCGGCCAAGAGACCCAGTACTTC. The chain carries TRBV10-3 and TRBJ2-5, with D maybe TRBD2 (6 bases). The CDR3 runs 14 residues. Per the germline V gene, CDR1 is ENHRY and CDR2 is SYGVKD. Trimming removed 0 bases from V and 1 base from J, with 6 bases in between.

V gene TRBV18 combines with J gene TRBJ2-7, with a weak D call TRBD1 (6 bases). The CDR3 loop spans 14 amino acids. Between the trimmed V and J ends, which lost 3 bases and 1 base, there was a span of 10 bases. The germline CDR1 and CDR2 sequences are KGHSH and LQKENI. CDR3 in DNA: TGTGCCAGCTCACCTTACAGGGAATCCTACGAGCAGTACTTC. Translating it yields CASSPYRESYEQYF.